These 9 T cell receptor beta chains originate from one sample sequenced in a study of identical twins (TCRdb year 2016). Library preparation used 5' RACE. Instrument on record: Illumina HiSeq 2000. Through fastp at Q25 and MiXCR, TCRdb rebuilt clones from the public reads, retaining in-frame beta chains. Each entry is one CDR3 protein sequence, shown with its most common DNA and genes. The sample profile shows approximately 680,000 distinct CDR3 sequences; 7.1% of them were found once. Jointly, the top ten make up less than 2% of the sample. These same records also appear under a second study, on yellow fever vaccine responses in identical twins.

The sample consisted of PBMCs. These receptors were taken from a woman aged 18-29 years in good health.

The DNA of the CDR3 is TGCGCCAGCAGCCCGTGGGCAGCAACTAATGAAAAACTGTTTTTT. Protein sequence: CASSPWAATNEKLFF. J is TRBJ1-4 and V is TRBV4-1; D not certain. The CDR3 length is 15 residues. Per the germline V gene, CDR1 is MGHRA and CDR2 is YSYEKL. Trimming stripped 4 bases from V and 0 bases from J, with 9 bases between.

This clonotype has a count of ten or more. This rearrangement joins TRBV5-1 to TRBJ2-1; D is perhaps TRBD2 (6 bases). The CDR3 sequence is 15 residues long. V gave up 0 bases and J gave up 3 bases, with 10 bases separating them. The V gene's germline CDR1 is SGHRS and CDR2 YFSETQ. Written as DNA, the CDR3 is TGCGCCAGCAGCTTGGAACTAGCAGACTACAATGAGCAGTTCTTC. It translates to CASSLELADYNEQFF.

This clonotype has just a few counts. The rearrangement uses TRBV20-1 and TRBJ1-2, with D hard to call. Germline CDR1 is DFQATT and CDR2 is SNEGSKA (reference sequence). V was shortened by 0 bases and J by 4 bases, with 9 bases between the two germline ends. This CDR3 is 13 amino acids long. The CDR3 DNA reads TGCAGTGCTAGAGATGAGAAAAGCTATGGCTACACCTTC. Amino acids: CSARDEKSYGYTF.

This chain joins TRBV4-1 and TRBJ2-2, with 7 bases matching TRBD1. Germline loops: CDR1 MGHRA, CDR2 YSYEKL. V gave up 1 base and J gave up 4 bases; unmatched junction bases: 3. The CDR3 has 15 amino acids. This CDR3 reads CASSQVGDSTGELFF. CDR3 nucleotide sequence: TGCGCCAGCAGCCAAGTGGGGGACAGCACCGGGGAGCTGTTTTTT.

The chain combines TRBV6-1 with TRBJ1-4; D not resolved. CDR3 length: 13 residues. Trimming removed 6 bases at V and 3 bases at J, with 8 bases between. CDR1 is MNHNS and CDR2 is SASEGT in the germline V gene. The DNA of the CDR3 is TGTGCCAGCAGGAAAGGGTCTAATGAAAAACTGTTTTTT. Its translation is CASRKGSNEKLFF.

The CDR3 DNA reads TGTGCCAGCAGTTACTCGAGGCGAGCGGGACTGGGCTACGAGCAGTACGTC. Translation gives CASSYSRRAGLGYEQYV. The chain carries TRBV6-2 or TRBV6-3 and TRBJ2-7, with 7 nucleotides matching TRBD2. Germline loops: CDR1 MNHEY, CDR2 SVGEGT. Trimming cost V 0 bases and J 3 bases; bases outside gene matches: 11. The CDR3 is 17 residues long.

This rearrangement joins TRBV11-2 to TRBJ1-2; D is perhaps TRBD1 (6 bases). This CDR3 has 14 residues. The V and J ends lost 2 bases and 6 bases respectively, with 13 bases between them. Germline CDR1 reads SGHAT; CDR2 reads FQNNGV. The CDR3 loop reads CASSLLQGKNGYTF. The CDR3 bases are TGTGCCAGCAGCTTATTACAGGGTAAAAATGGCTACACCTTC.

This clonotype came up many times. The CDR3 DNA sequence: TGTGCCAGCAGTTTATTTGGGAATAATTCACCCCTCCACTTT. It codes for CASSLFGNNSPLHF. The chain combines TRBV12-3 or TRBV12-4 with TRBJ1-6, with D unresolved. V lost 2 bases, J lost 5 bases, and 7 bases lay in between. The CDR3 is made up of 14 amino acids.

The chain has TRBV10-1 and TRBJ2-3, with TRBD2 matching 8 bases. The CDR3 contains 16 residues. Trimming cost V 4 bases and J 2 bases; bases outside gene matches: 8. Germline CDR1 and CDR2: WNHNN and SYGVQD (reference sequence). CDR3 bases: TGCGCCAGCAGTGGAATAGCGGGACGTACCACAGATACGCAGTATTTT. This sequence encodes CASSGIAGRTTDTQYF.